This T cell receptor (beta chain) was captured by sequencing in a study of blood T cell repertoires in COVID-19. Per germline, CDR1 PRHDT and CDR2 FYEKMQ (reference sequence). V shed 0 bases, J shed 0 bases, and the junction held 4 bases outside the gene matches. The CDR3 sequence is 16 residues long. Using immunoSEQ multiplex PCR, the repertoire was profiled, and TCRdb retains in-frame clones only, with some absent. The sample lists roughly 34,000 clones, 75% to 90% occurring once. The sequencing sample was made of peripheral blood. This clonotype was sampled from a woman older than 75 with active or convalescent COVID-19. The chain couples TRBV13 to TRBJ1-1; 7 bases line up with TRBD1. The CDR3: CASSLGWDRMNTEAFF. The CDR3 DNA is TGTGCCAGCAGCTTAGGATGGGACAGAATGAACACTGAAGCTTTCTTT.